This is a list of T cell receptor beta chains from one sample in a study of blood T cell repertoires in COVID-19. Generated by immunoSEQ multiplex PCR, the TCRdb table keeps only in-frame clones and is missing some. The top ten clones hold 1.5% to 2% of a sample with a few hundred thousand clones, around 89% of them seen once. Sequenced sample: PBMCs or T cells enriched from blood (not recorded which). The receptors stem from a woman aged 40 to 49 who had recovered from COVID-19. Each CDR3 is given with its conserved first and last residue. D genes are given only for firm matches. A row's size may be missing; if present it is once, few, many or a size class.

-,once,TRBV18,TRBJ1-5,CASSAGPIGQPQHF,TGTGCCAGCTCAGCGGGACCGATAGGTCAGCCCCAGCATTTT
TRBD1,-,TRBV7-2,TRBJ2-7,CASSPSGTGAYEQYF,TGTGCCAGCAGCCCGTCCGGGACAGGGGCCTACGAGCAGTACTTC
-,-,TRBV5-8,TRBJ1-5,CASSSGVSNQPQHF,TGTGCCAGCAGCTCCGGGGTAAGCAATCAGCCCCAGCATTTT
-,-,TRBV27,TRBJ2-1,CASSRQEVYNEQFF,TGTGCCAGCAGTAGGCAGGAAGTGTACAATGAGCAGTTCTTC
TRBD2,-,TRBV16,TRBJ2-7,CASMGVTLAGDLYEQYF,TGTGCCAGCATGGGAGTAACCCTAGCGGGAGACCTCTACGAGCAGTACTTC
-,once,TRBV15,TRBJ2-3,CATSALGDTVADTQYF,TGTGCCACCAGCGCCCTGGGGGACACTGTGGCAGATACGCAGTATTTT
-,-,TRBV5-1,TRBJ2-4,CASSFPGKFLAKNIQYF,TGCGCCAGCAGCTTCCCCGGGAAGTTCCTAGCCAAAAACATTCAGTACTTC
-,-,TRBV5-5,TRBJ2-3,CASSFRRAVDTQYF,TGTGCCAGCAGCTTCCGCAGGGCAGTTGATACGCAGTATTTT
TRBD1,-,TRBV9,TRBJ1-2,CASSSDRESGGYTF,TGTGCCAGCAGCTCCGACAGGGAATCGGGTGGCTACACCTTC
TRBD1,-,TRBV4-3,TRBJ2-1,CASSQGTGGSYNEQFF,TGCGCCAGCAGCCAGGGGACAGGGGGCTCCTACAATGAGCAGTTCTTC
-,-,TRBV6-2/TRBV6-3,TRBJ1-5,CASSYSISHQPQHF,TGTGCCAGCAGTTACTCGATCAGTCATCAGCCCCAGCATTTT
-,-,TRBV7-2,TRBJ2-3,CASSLGPSERTDTQYF,TGTGCCAGCAGCTTAGGCCCTTCGGAGCGGACAGATACGCAGTATTTT
TRBD1,-,TRBV3-1/TRBV3-2,TRBJ1-4,CASSSFDRAHEKLFF,TGTGCCAGCAGCTCATTTGACAGGGCCCACGAAAAACTGTTTTTT
TRBD1,-,TRBV28,TRBJ1-2,CASSVPPGQGIGGYTF,TGTGCCAGCAGTGTCCCCCCGGGACAGGGGATTGGTGGCTACACCTTC
-,-,TRBV6-5,TRBJ2-1,CATEWTTQGNEQFF,TGTGCCACCGAGTGGACTACCCAAGGGAATGAGCAGTTCTTC
-,-,TRBV4-3,TRBJ1-3,CASSQEPNTAGNTIYF,TGCGCCAGCAGCCAAGAACCAAACACAGCCGGAAACACCATATATTTT
-,-,TRBV7-8,TRBJ2-3,CASSAYLSGSPTDTQYF,TGTGCCAGCAGCGCTTACCTAAGCGGGTCACCCACAGATACGCAGTATTTT
TRBD1,few,TRBV4-3,TRBJ1-5,CASSQNRDRDQPQHF,TGCGCCAGCAGCCAGAACCGGGACAGGGATCAGCCCCAGCATTTT
TRBD2,-,TRBV15,TRBJ2-5,CATSRGLAGETYQETQYF,TGTGCCACCAGCAGAGGACTAGCGGGAGAAACCTACCAAGAGACCCAGTACTTC
-,-,TRBV7-2,TRBJ2-1,CASSLAWGQYNEQFF,TGTGCCAGCAGCTTAGCGTGGGGGCAGTACAATGAGCAGTTCTTC
-,-,TRBV4-3,TRBJ2-3,CASSQPGGDHTDTQYF,TGCGCCAGCAGTCAACCTGGAGGGGACCACACAGATACGCAGTATTTT
TRBD1,-,TRBV19,TRBJ2-7,CASSTPGTGGNEQYF,TGTGCCAGTAGTACACCCGGGACAGGGGGTAACGAGCAGTACTTC
-,-,TRBV7-9,TRBJ1-5,CASSSTLLDQPQHF,TGTGCCAGCAGCTCTACCCTCTTGGATCAGCCCCAGCATTTT
TRBD1,once,TRBV27,TRBJ1-4,CASRPGDREEKLFF,TGTGCCAGCAGACCTGGGGACAGGGAAGAAAAACTGTTTTTT
TRBD2,once,TRBV3-1/TRBV3-2,TRBJ2-5,CASSQDSTGGPESETQYF,TGTGCCAGCAGCCAAGATAGCACGGGAGGGCCAGAATCGGAGACCCAGTACTTC
-,-,TRBV6-5,TRBJ2-7,CASTREVGHSYEQYF,TGTGCCAGCACCCGAGAGGTGGGTCACTCCTACGAGCAGTACTTC
TRBD2,few,TRBV3-1/TRBV3-2,TRBJ2-1,CASSRRTSQLTSYNEQFF,TGTGCCAGCAGCCGCAGGACTAGCCAGCTTACCTCCTACAATGAGCAGTTCTTC
-,-,TRBV15,TRBJ1-2,CATSRSGDYGYTF,TGTGCCACCAGCAGATCCGGGGACTATGGCTACACCTTC
-,once,TRBV5-8,TRBJ1-1,CASSLLWGDTEAFF,TGTGCCAGCAGCTTACTTTGGGGGGACACTGAAGCTTTCTTT
-,few,TRBV15,TRBJ2-7,CATSRARSYEQYF,TGTGCCACCAGCAGGGCCAGAAGCTACGAGCAGTACTTC
TRBD1,-,TRBV6-2/TRBV6-3,TRBJ1-6,CASSSGTGSSPLHF,TGTGCCAGCAGTTCAGGGACAGGGAGCTCACCCCTCCACTTT
TRBD2,-,TRBV19,TRBJ2-1,CASIGSGSGSYNEQFF,TGTGCCAGTATAGGCAGCGGGAGTGGATCCTACAATGAGCAGTTCTTC
-,-,TRBV5-1,TRBJ2-3,CASSLPVAITDTQYF,TGCGCCAGCAGCCTCCCGGTAGCGATCACAGATACGCAGTATTTT
TRBD2,-,TRBV14,TRBJ2-5,CASSLGTSGMETQYF,TGTGCCAGCAGCCTCGGGACTAGCGGGATGGAGACCCAGTACTTC
TRBD2,-,TRBV11-2,TRBJ2-1,CASSLTLWTSGSDNEQFF,TGTGCCAGCAGCCTAACCCTGTGGACTAGCGGGAGCGACAATGAGCAGTTCTTC
-,-,TRBV4-3,TRBJ2-2,CASSQEGGPGELFF,TGCGCCAGCAGCCAAGAGGGAGGCCCCGGGGAGCTGTTTTTT
TRBD1,few,TRBV18,TRBJ1-2,CASSSRTGVDYGYTF,TGTGCCAGCTCATCGCGGACAGGGGTTGACTATGGCTACACCTTC
-,once,TRBV12-2,TRBJ1-1,CASRFAGDPGGRDTEAFF,TGTGCAAGTCGCTTTGCGGGGGACCCCGGAGGGAGGGACACTGAAGCTTTCTTT
-,-,TRBV9,TRBJ2-1,CASSPRLVVYNEQFF,TGTGCCAGCAGCCCCAGACTAGTTGTCTACAATGAGCAGTTCTTC
TRBD1,-,TRBV4-3,TRBJ2-1,CASSHKDRARSSYNEQFF,TGCGCCAGCAGCCATAAGGACAGGGCCCGAAGCTCCTACAATGAGCAGTTCTTC
-,-,TRBV6-5,TRBJ1-1,CASKSLNTEAFF,TGTGCCAGCAAGAGCTTGAACACTGAAGCTTTCTTT
-,-,TRBV29-1,TRBJ1-2,CSVHGGATANYGYTF,TGCAGCGTTCATGGAGGCGCCACTGCTAACTATGGCTACACCTTC
-,-,TRBV24-1,TRBJ1-2,CATSDSDGGGYYGYTF,TGTGCCACCAGTGATTCCGACGGGGGAGGGTACTATGGCTACACCTTC
TRBD1,-,TRBV27,TRBJ2-5,CASRYRTGHGEETQYF,TGTGCCAGCAGATACCGGACAGGCCACGGAGAAGAGACCCAGTACTTC
-,once,TRBV6-1,TRBJ1-5,CASSEASVVSNQPQHF,TGTGCCAGCAGTGAAGCCTCCGTCGTTAGCAATCAGCCCCAGCATTTT
-,once,TRBV7-2,TRBJ2-7,CASSLDGVGSSYEQYF,TGTGCCAGCAGCTTAGACGGCGTCGGGAGCTCCTACGAGCAGTACTTC
-,-,TRBV7-2,TRBJ2-7,CASSLTTGIGYEQYF,TGTGCCAGCAGCTTAACCACAGGGATCGGCTACGAGCAGTACTTC
-,-,TRBV14,TRBJ2-5,CASSLGVARGTQYF,TGTGCCAGCAGCCTGGGTGTGGCCCGGGGGACCCAGTACTTC
-,-,TRBV24-1,TRBJ1-1,CATSDLRGTAFF,TGTGCCACCAGTGACCTAAGGGGGACGGCTTTCTTT
-,-,TRBV6-5,TRBJ1-5,CASSYRGNNQPQHF,TGTGCCAGCAGTTATCGGGGGAACAATCAGCCCCAGCATTTT
TRBD1,few,TRBV29-1,TRBJ2-1,CSVSRDRDYNEQFF,TGCAGCGTAAGCCGGGACAGGGACTACAATGAGCAGTTCTTC
TRBD2,-,TRBV6-5,TRBJ2-5,CASGSGGPETQYF,TGTGCCAGCGGATCGGGAGGGCCGGAGACCCAGTACTTC
-,-,TRBV19,TRBJ2-1,CASSQLLVASYNEQFF,TGTGCCAGTAGTCAACTTTTGGTAGCGAGCTACAATGAGCAGTTCTTC